The clone carrying this TCR beta chain was recorded many times. Antigen specificity is unknown. This entry belongs to a study of T cells in Graves' hyperthyroidism and ophthalmopathy. Regarding the study as a whole: It was a median approximately six months before onset that the model predicted ophthalmopathy.

The authors deemed Graves' hyperthyroidism stable absent ophthalmopathy progression within 18 months. Uncontrolled infection, other autoimmune disease, pregnancy or lactation led to exclusion. Trimming cost V 4 bases and J 4 bases, with 14 bases left between them. The CDR3 runs to 15 residues. The V gene's germline CDR1 is SGHRS and CDR2 YFSETQ. Researchers took RNA transcripts and amplified the TCR beta CDR3 regions from them. TCR CDR3 regions were first amplified by RT-PCR with HTBI primers. Via MiXCR, TCRdb re-called the multiplex PCR reads, giving one row per CDR3 protein. The table includes hundreds of thousands of distinct CDR3 sequences, around 16% detected once.

The sample taken for sequencing was blood. The chain joins TRBV5-1 to TRBJ2-2, with a possible D match to TRBD1 (6 bases). The TCR comes from a young woman with Graves' hyperthyroidism. The CDR3 DNA is TGCGCCAGCAGCCCGGCACAGGGTTTCACCGGGGAGCTGTTTTTT. This encodes CASSPAQGFTGELFF.